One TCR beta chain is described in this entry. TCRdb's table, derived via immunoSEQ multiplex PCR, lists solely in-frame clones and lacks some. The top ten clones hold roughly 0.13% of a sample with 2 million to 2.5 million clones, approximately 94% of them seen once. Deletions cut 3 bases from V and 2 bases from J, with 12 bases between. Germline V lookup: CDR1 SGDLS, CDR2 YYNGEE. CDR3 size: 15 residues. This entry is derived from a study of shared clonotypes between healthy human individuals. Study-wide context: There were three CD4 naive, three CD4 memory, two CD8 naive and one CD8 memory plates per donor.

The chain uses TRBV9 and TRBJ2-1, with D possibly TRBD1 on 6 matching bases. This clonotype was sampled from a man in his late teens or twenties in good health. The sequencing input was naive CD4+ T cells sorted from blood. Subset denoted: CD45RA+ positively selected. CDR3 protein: CASSDTDSPYNEQFF. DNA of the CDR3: TGTGCCAGCAGCGATACGGACAGCCCCTACAATGAGCAGTTCTTC.